These 24 T cell receptor beta chains were sequenced from one sample in a study of post-analysis software for immune sequencing data. Prepared libraries of TCR beta cDNA carried unique molecular identifiers. TCRdb reprocessed the PCR reads with MiXCR, giving one entry per CDR3 protein. The table has hundreds of thousands of distinct CDR3 sequences, less than 40% seen once. Study observations and caveats: A few TRBV segments occurring more often in patients than controls included TRBV5-6, TRBV5-1 and TRBV20-1.

No antigen has been assigned to these receptors. The sequenced sample consisted of blood. The receptor source for this set is a girl aged 10 to 17 with multiple sclerosis.

This chain connects TRBV29-1 to TRBJ1-1; D remains ambiguous. V was shortened by 3 bases and J by 1 base, with 12 bases between the two germline ends. The CDR3 has 14 amino acids. Germline CDR1 is SQVTM and CDR2 is ANQGSEA. The DNA for the CDR3 is TGCAGCGTTGATGCTTGGGGTGGGAACACTGAAGCTTTCTTT. This translates into CSVDAWGGNTEAFF. The variable domain in full, with the rest retrieved from reference TRBV29-1 and TRBJ1-1, is SAVISQKPSRDICQRGTSLTIQCQVDSQVTMMFWYRQQPGQSLTLIATANQGSEATYESGFVIDKFPISRPNLTFSTLTVSNMSPEDSSIYLCSVDAWGGNTEAFFGQGTRLTVV.

The chain joins TRBV6-2 or TRBV6-3 to TRBJ2-3; 10 nucleotides agree with TRBD2. With 2 bases clipped from V and 0 bases from J, the junction kept 8 bases outside the gene matches. CDR1 and CDR2 from the germline V gene are MNHEY and SVGEGT. The CDR3 spans 18 residues. CDR3 in DNA: TGTGCCAGCAGTTACGAGGCTAGCGGGGGCTATAGCACAGATACGCAGTATTTT. Translating gives CASSYEASGGYSTDTQYF.

The J gene is TRBJ1-2, the V gene TRBV9; tentatively, D is TRBD1 (5 bases). Germline assignment: CDR1 SGDLS and CDR2 YYNGEE. CDR3 length: 14 residues. V was shortened by 6 bases and J by 0 bases, with 12 bases between the two germline ends. CDR3 in amino acids: CASNGAGTNYGYTF. The CDR3 nucleotides are TGTGCCAGCAATGGGGCAGGGACTAACTATGGCTACACCTTC.

This clonotype appeared a few times. The chain employs TRBV7-3 and TRBJ2-1, with 9 bases matching TRBD2. Germline V CDR1 and CDR2: SGHTA, FQGTGA. V lost 5 bases, J lost 2 bases, and 7 bases stayed unmatched. The CDR3 has 16 residues. CDR3 DNA: TGTGCCAGCAGCCCCCAGCGGGGGGCCACCTACAATGAGCAGTTCTTC. It encodes CASSPQRGATYNEQFF. The complete variable domain, with remaining parts taken from reference TRBV7-3 and TRBJ2-1, reads GAGVSQTPSNKVTEKGKYVELRCDPISGHTALYWYRQSLGQGPEFLIYFQGTGAADDSGLPNDRFFAVRPEGSVSTLKIQRTERGDSAVYLCASSPQRGATYNEQFFGPGTRLTVL.

This clonotype was observed a few times. The V gene is TRBV4-1, the J gene TRBJ2-1; no clear D. Germline V CDR1 and CDR2: MGHRA, YSYEKL. The CDR3 is 14 amino acids. The ends were cut back, 0 bases at V and 3 bases at J, with 6 bases in the middle. The CDR3 DNA follows: TGCGCCAGCAGCCAAGACTCGATCTACAATGAGCAGTTCTTC. It translates to CASSQDSIYNEQFF.

This clonotype was counted a few times. The chain joins TRBV5-1 to TRBJ2-5, with a tentative D call TRBD2 (5 bases). The germline gives CDR1 SGHRS, CDR2 YFSETQ. The ends were cut back, 4 bases at V and 0 bases at J, with 16 bases in the middle. The CDR3 has 16 amino acids. CDR3 protein: CASSVDGGSYQETQYF. As DNA, the CDR3 is TGCGCCAGCAGCGTGGACGGCGGGTCGTACCAAGAGACCCAGTACTTC. The variable domain in full, completed from reference TRBV5-1 and TRBJ2-5, reads KAGVTQTPRYLIKTRGQQVTLSCSPISGHRSVSWYQQTPGQGLQFLFEYFSETQRNKGNFPGRFSGRQFSNSRSEMNVSTLELGDSALYLCASSVDGGSYQETQYFGPGTRLLVL.

This clonotype was seen more than once but under ten times. The chain has TRBV7-2 and TRBJ2-5; no firm D call. The CDR3 has 14 amino acids. With 1 base removed from V and 5 bases from J, the gap between germline ends came to 11 bases. CDR1 and CDR2 from the germline V gene are SGHTA and FQGNSA. CDR3: CASSLELGRETQYF. The CDR3 bases are TGTGCCAGCAGCTTAGAGTTAGGGCGGGAGACCCAGTACTTC. Complete variable domain (other parts from reference TRBV7-2 and TRBJ2-5): GAGVSQSPSNKVTEKGKDVELRCDPISGHTALYWYRQSLGQGLEFLIYFQGNSAPDKSGLPSDRFSAERTGGSVSTLTIQRTQQEDSAVYLCASSLELGRETQYFGPGTRLLVL.

This clonotype came up many times. The chain recombines TRBV29-1 with TRBJ2-6; the D gene is possibly TRBD1 (5 bases). Germline CDR1 is SQVTM and CDR2 is ANQGSEA. The CDR3 contains 14 residues. V was pared by 5 bases and J by 0 bases, with 8 bases between. This CDR3 reads CSVQGSSGANVLTF. The CDR3 bases are TGCAGCGTTCAGGGCAGCTCTGGGGCCAACGTCCTGACTTTC.

This clonotype has more than one count but fewer than ten. The rearrangement joins TRBV12-3 or TRBV12-4 to TRBJ2-7; 9 bases line up with TRBD1. The CDR3 runs to 14 residues. Trimming cost V 5 bases and J 4 bases; bases outside gene matches: 6. CDR3 in DNA: TGTGCCAGCAGTCATCGACAGGGGGTGTACGAGCAGTACTTC. Protein product: CASSHRQGVYEQYF.

This clonotype was seen only a few times. This rearrangement joins TRBV9 to TRBJ2-4, with D perhaps matching TRBD1 (6 bases). Trimming took 2 bases from V and 9 from J, leaving 12 bases between them. The CDR3 spans 13 residues. Germline V lookup: CDR1 SGDLS, CDR2 YYNGEE. The CDR3 nucleotides are TGTGCCAGCAGCGTGGGCCGAGGGGGCATTCAGTACTTC. Protein sequence: CASSVGRGGIQYF.

CDR3 sequence (DNA): TGTGCCAGCAGCCTCTACAGTGACAATGAGCAGTTCTTC. Protein sequence: CASSLYSDNEQFF. V gene TRBV9 combines with J gene TRBJ2-1; D call uncertain. V was shortened by 4 bases and J by 5 bases, with 10 bases between the two germline ends. This CDR3 spans 13 amino acids. Germline loops: CDR1 SGDLS, CDR2 YYNGEE.

This clonotype was found once. The rearrangement links TRBV4-2 to TRBJ2-3; 7 nucleotides match TRBD2. Germline assignment: CDR1 LGHNA and CDR2 YNFKEQ. Germline trimming cut 1 base from V and 6 bases from J; bases unmatched to any gene: 16. The CDR3 length is 18 residues. Written as DNA, the CDR3 is TGTGCCAGCAGCCAAGTGGGCCCTGGGAGGGTGCGTCCGGATACGCAGTATTTT. Protein: CASSQVGPGRVRPDTQYF.

This clonotype was detected only a few times. The chain has TRBV4-3 and TRBJ2-3; 9 bases are shared with TRBD2. The CDR3 contains 16 residues. J was trimmed by 4 bases and V by 4 bases; bases with no gene match: 9. Germline-derived CDR1 and CDR2 are LGHNA and YSLEER. CDR3 nucleotides: TGCGCCAGCAGCCCGACCGGGACTAGCAAGGCAGATACGCAGTATTTT. Translation: CASSPTGTSKADTQYF.

The V and J genes are TRBV30 and TRBJ1-2; D is undetermined. CDR3 length equals 11 residues. Trimming cost V 1 base and J 4 bases, with 4 bases left between them. Germline V gene data show CDR1 as GTSNPN and CDR2 as SVGIG (reference sequence). The CDR3 sequence: CAWSASYGYTF. CDR3 coding DNA: TGTGCCTGGAGTGCGAGCTATGGCTACACCTTC.

The V gene is TRBV5-1, the J gene TRBJ2-3; the D gene is possibly TRBD1 (5 bases). Trimming shortened V by 6 bases and J by 0 bases, and 14 bases separated the two germline ends. The length of the CDR3 is 15 residues. Germline loops: CDR1 SGHRS, CDR2 YFSETQ. The CDR3 bases are TGCGCCAGCATCAGGGTGTTCGGGAGCACAGATACGCAGTATTTT. This translates into CASIRVFGSTDTQYF.

This clonotype was seen only a few times. The genes are TRBV28 and TRBJ1-1; weak D call: TRBD1 (5 bases). CDR1 is MDHEN and CDR2 is SYDVKM in the germline V gene. The CDR3 is 13 residues long. Trimming left V 7 bases short and J 7 bases short, with 16 bases between. The CDR3 coding sequence is TGTGCCAGCACCTCCCCAGGGTTGGGTGAAGCTTTCTTT. It encodes CASTSPGLGEAFF.

This clonotype came up a few times. The V gene is TRBV10-3, the J gene TRBJ1-2, with D uncertain. Between the trimmed V and J ends, which lost 7 bases and 6 bases, there was a span of 15 bases. The CDR3 extends over 13 amino acids. In germline, CDR1 is ENHRY, CDR2 SYGVKD. CDR3 sequence: CAIKDPLVDGYTF. The CDR3 region has the DNA TGTGCCATCAAGGACCCTTTGGTAGATGGCTACACCTTC.

This clonotype was observed many times. The chain is built from TRBV7-9 and TRBJ2-4; 7 bases map to TRBD2. The CDR3 length is 15 residues. The ends lost 5 bases at V and 7 bases at J; junction bases unmatched: 11. Germline V lookup: CDR1 SEHNR, CDR2 FQNEAQ (reference sequence). The CDR3 sequence: CASSQRGVGLNIQYF. Written as DNA, the CDR3 is TGTGCCAGCAGCCAGCGGGGAGTGGGTCTGAACATTCAGTACTTC.

This chain joins TRBV4-1 and TRBJ2-3; D is undetermined. V was shortened by 0 bases and J by 1 base, with 11 bases between the two germline ends. The germline CDR1 and CDR2 sequences are MGHRA and YSYEKL. This CDR3 comprises 16 residues. The CDR3 nucleotides are TGCGCCAGCAGCCAAGACCCCAGCTGGGGCACAGATACGCAGTATTTT. Its protein product is CASSQDPSWGTDTQYF.

CDR3 region: CASSEMQGYNEQFF. CDR3 sequence (DNA): TGTGCCAGCAGTGAGATGCAGGGGTACAATGAGCAGTTCTTC. This chain uses TRBV25-1 with TRBJ2-1; D might be TRBD1 (6 bases). V was clipped by 3 bases and J by 4 bases, with 10 bases between them. This CDR3 has 14 residues. Germline V gene sequence: CDR1 MGHDK, CDR2 SYGVNS.

This clonotype was seen only once. The genes are TRBV7-9 and TRBJ1-1; possible D gene TRBD1, 5 bases. Between the trimmed V and J ends, which lost 5 bases and 3 bases, there was a span of 10 bases. The CDR3 sequence is 13 residues long. CDR1 and CDR2 (germline): SEHNR, FQNEAQ (reference sequence). DNA of the CDR3: TGTGCCAGCAGCCCAGGACAAGACACTGAAGCTTTCTTT. It is translated as CASSPGQDTEAFF.

The chain couples TRBV9 to TRBJ2-1; D unresolved. The CDR3 runs 15 residues. Germline V gives CDR1 SGDLS, CDR2 YYNGEE. Deletions cut 0 bases from V and 0 bases from J, with 7 bases between. CDR3 amino acids: CASSVEPNSYNEQFF. The CDR3 nucleotides read TGTGCCAGCAGCGTAGAGCCCAACTCCTACAATGAGCAGTTCTTC.

This clonotype has a count of ten or more. The V call is TRBV20-1, the J call TRBJ1-2, with a weak D call TRBD1 (5 bases). The CDR3 contains 13 residues. In germline, CDR1 is DFQATT, CDR2 SNEGSKA (reference sequence). Trimming cost V 6 bases and J 8 bases, with 19 bases left between them. CDR3 sequence (DNA): TGCAGTGCGGGGGAGACGGACCTCGGGGGCTACACCTTC. Protein product: CSAGETDLGGYTF.

This clonotype was observed a handful of times. V is TRBV27 and J is TRBJ2-6; either TRBD1 or TRBD2 may supply D (5 bases each). The V gene's germline CDR1 is MNHEY and CDR2 SMNVEV (reference sequence). Between the trimmed V and J ends, which lost 10 bases and 4 bases, there was a span of 14 bases. The CDR3 covers 14 residues. The CDR3 sequence is CANSRDEGANVLTF. Here the CDR3 DNA reads TGTGCCAACAGCCGGGACGAAGGGGCCAACGTCCTGACTTTC.